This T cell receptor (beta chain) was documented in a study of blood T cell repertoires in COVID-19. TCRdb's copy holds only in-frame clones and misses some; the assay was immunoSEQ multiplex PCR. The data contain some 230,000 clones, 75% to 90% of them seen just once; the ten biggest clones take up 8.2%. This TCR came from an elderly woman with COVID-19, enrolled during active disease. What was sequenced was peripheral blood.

CDR3 residues: CSAGGSNDYEQYF. The CDR3 bases are TGCAGCGCGGGCGGCAGTAACGATTACGAGCAGTACTTC. J is TRBJ2-7 and V is TRBV29-1; D uncertain. The V end was cut by 7 bases, the J end by 4 bases, with 17 bases between. Germline-derived CDR1 and CDR2 are SQVTM and ANQGSEA. The CDR3 sequence is 13 residues long.